This T cell receptor (beta chain) comes out of a study of post-analysis software for immune sequencing data. Looking at the study overall: Courses of disease covered relapsing-remitting, secondary progressive and progressive-relapsing multiple sclerosis. The study, taken as a whole, reports: Strong co-clustering by F measure was evident for samples that had been prepared in the same batch. Controls had lower frequencies than patients of five TRBV segments, which included TRBV5-6, TRBV5-1 and TRBV20-1. Those with multiple sclerosis, the patient group, showed significantly lower normalized Chao1 diversity than controls.

The J segment lost 5 bases and the V segment lost 6 bases, leaving 7 bases of the junction unmatched. The CDR3 consists of 15 residues. Per germline, CDR1 LGHDT and CDR2 YNNKEL (reference sequence). Concerning this clonotype itself: Its specificity is unknown. Because the CDR3 is missing its conserved closing phenylalanine or tryptophan, this is likely a read error.

Prepared libraries of TCR beta cDNA carried unique molecular identifiers. The authors obtained approximately 540,000 cDNA molecules from around 1 to 9.1 million T cells. TCRdb processed the PCR reads anew with MiXCR; each CDR3 protein has one entry. The repertoire holds approximately 730,000 distinct CDR3 sequences, about 45% seen once, with roughly 5% in the top ten. The sequence derives from a girl between 5 and 17 years old with multiple sclerosis. The chain joins TRBV3-1 to TRBJ1-4; 9 bases are a match to TRBD1. The sample consisted of blood. The CDR3 DNA is TGTGCCAGCAGGGGACAGGGAGGCGAGAATGAAAAACTGTTTCTT. It encodes CASRGQGGENEKLFL.